This record looks at one T cell receptor (beta chain) sequence and its context. What it binds is not known. Extracted RNA was reverse transcribed into cDNA, the sequencing template. Here immunoSEQ multiplex PCR was the method, and the copy in TCRdb shows in-frame clones only, minus some. The repertoire includes around 70,000 clones, 25% to 35% of them detected once, and around 14% sits in the top ten. The sample belongs to a study of CD8+ T cells in alopecia areata. The wider study: For the treated group, dosing was oral tofacitinib at 5 to 10 mg twice daily. Tofacitinib exposure lasted 6 to 18 months, followed by 6 months off drug.

Per the germline V gene, CDR1 is SQVTM and CDR2 is ANQGSEA. V lost 5 bases and J lost 8, with 12 bases in between. The length of the CDR3 is 11 residues. Notes on the study in general: Scalp clonality and expanded CD8+ clones among the top 100 showed significant decreases with tofacitinib. Scalp and blood samples kept many expanded lesional clones throughout tofacitinib.

Treatment denoted: oral pan-JAK inhibitor, 5-10 mg twice daily. The V gene is TRBV29-1, the J gene TRBJ1-1, with D perhaps matching TRBD1 (5 bases). The starting material was CD8+ T cells sorted from blood, obtained at week 4, from a patient treated with tofacitinib. This TCR was sampled from a human donor with alopecia areata. CDR3 coding DNA: TGCAGCGTTACCCCCGGGACCGAAGCTTTCTTT. Its translation is CSVTPGTEAFF.